One T cell receptor (beta chain) is described in this entry. A read error may account for a junction end that differs from germline. The record originates from a study of Graves' ophthalmopathy and Graves' hyperthyroidism. This CDR3 contains 15 residues. CDR1 and CDR2 (germline): KGHDR, SFDVKD. Amplified TCR beta CDR3 regions were obtained using RNA transcripts as template. First-round RT-PCR employed HTBI primers, with a second-round multiplex PCR after it. TCRdb passed the multiplex PCR reads through MiXCR, listing each CDR3 protein once. The sample consists of roughly 500,000 distinct CDR3 sequences, over 13% of them appearing once. Moderate-to-severe activity, CAS at least 3, NOSPECS at least 4 and duration under 3 months characterized donors with ophthalmopathy.

Source material: blood. The chain joins TRBV24-1 to TRBJ2-2, with D perhaps matching TRBD1 or TRBD2 (5 bases each). This TCR was sampled from a woman between 25 and 40 years old with Graves' ophthalmopathy. CDR3 nucleotides: TGTGCCACCAGTGGTGGGACGGCGAACTCCGGGGATCTGTTTTTT. It specifies CATSGGTANSGDLFF.